Presented here are 19 T cell receptor beta chains from one specimen sequenced in a study of blood T cell repertoires in COVID-19. Clones were sequenced by immunoSEQ multiplex PCR, and TCRdb holds only the in-frame ones, with some missing. The data contain over 30,000 clones, 81% of them singletons. Sequencing was performed on peripheral blood. These receptors were collected from an elderly man with active or convalescent COVID-19.

The rearrangement joins TRBV9 to TRBJ1-3; D remains ambiguous. Between the trimmed V and J ends, which lost 3 bases and 0 bases, there was a span of 13 bases. This CDR3 spans 16 amino acids. Germline loops: CDR1 SGDLS, CDR2 YYNGEE. The CDR3 sequence is CASSAREDFSGNTIYF. Written as DNA, the CDR3 is TGTGCCAGCAGCGCCCGGGAGGACTTCTCTGGAAACACCATATATTTT.

The chain recombines TRBV5-4 with TRBJ2-3, with a tentative D call TRBD2 (6 bases). Germline CDR1 is SGHNT and CDR2 is YYREEE (reference sequence). The CDR3 totals 15 residues. Trimming stripped 2 bases from V and 0 bases from J, with 10 bases between. CDR3 nucleotides: TGTGCCAGCAGCTTAAGGGAGGTGAGCACAGATACGCAGTATTTT. Amino acids: CASSLREVSTDTQYF.

V gene TRBV19 combines with J gene TRBJ1-4; no clear D. The CDR3 has 16 residues. Germline V lookup: CDR1 LNHDA, CDR2 SQIVND (reference sequence). Trimming stripped 6 bases from V and 0 bases from J, with 14 bases between. The chain's CDR3 is CASRNPGRATNEKLFF. The CDR3 region has the DNA TGTGCCAGTAGAAATCCCGGGAGAGCAACTAATGAAAAACTGTTTTTT.

The chain uses TRBV5-1 and TRBJ2-5, with 7 bases that match TRBD2. V gave up 4 bases and J gave up 5 bases; unmatched junction bases: 8. Germline V gene data show CDR1 as SGHRS and CDR2 as YFSETQ. The CDR3 has 14 amino acids. The CDR3 spells CASSMTGTTETQYF. The DNA of the CDR3 is TGCGCCAGCAGCATGACCGGGACTACGGAGACCCAGTACTTC.

This rearrangement joins TRBV13 to TRBJ2-6, with D maybe TRBD1 (6 bases). Germline assignment: CDR1 PRHDT and CDR2 FYEKMQ (reference sequence). The germline V and J ends were trimmed by 5 bases and 7 bases, with 15 bases remaining between them. The CDR3 is 15 amino acids. CDR3 protein: CASSPETGYANVLTF. In DNA, the CDR3 is TGTGCCAGCAGCCCAGAGACAGGTTATGCCAACGTCCTGACTTTC.

The CDR3: CASRGGLAGHYEQYF. The CDR3 DNA is TGTGCCAGCAGAGGCGGACTAGCGGGCCACTACGAGCAGTACTTC. The chain is built from TRBV28 and TRBJ2-7, with 11 bases aligning to TRBD2. Trimming removed 6 bases from V and 3 bases from J; junction bases left unmatched: 7. Germline V lookup: CDR1 MDHEN, CDR2 SYDVKM. The CDR3 totals 15 residues.

This clone is a singleton in its sample. The V and J genes are TRBV2 and TRBJ1-1; 7 positions match TRBD1. CDR1 and CDR2 (germline): SNHLY, FYNNEI. The CDR3 has 13 amino acids. V gave up 6 bases and J gave up 4 bases; unmatched junction bases: 5. The CDR3 DNA reads as TGTGCCAGCAGACCCGACAGGGCCACTGAAGCTTTCTTT. It is translated as CASRPDRATEAFF.

This clone was counted between two and nine times. The V call is TRBV4-1, the J call TRBJ2-2; TRBD2 agrees at 7 bases. CDR1 MGHRA and CDR2 YSYEKL come from the germline V gene. V lost 5 bases, J lost 0 bases, and 3 bases stayed unmatched. This CDR3 contains 15 residues. This CDR3 is CASSYGGTNTGELFF. Here the CDR3 DNA reads TGCGCCAGCAGCTACGGGGGGACGAACACCGGGGAGCTGTTTTTT.

The chain is built from TRBV27 and TRBJ1-2, with 10 positions matching TRBD1. Looked up from germline, CDR1 is MNHEY and CDR2 is SMNVEV (reference sequence). The CDR3 sequence is 14 residues long. With 5 bases clipped from V and 8 bases from J, the junction kept 8 bases outside the gene matches. The CDR3 loop is CASSHDRGLDGYTF. The CDR3 DNA is TGTGCCAGCAGTCACGACAGGGGGCTCGACGGCTACACCTTC.

The chain joins TRBV5-5 to TRBJ2-3; TRBD2 matches at 8 bases. The CDR3 totals 13 residues. In germline, CDR1 is SGHKS, CDR2 YYEKEE (reference sequence). V lost 3 bases to trimming and J lost 6 bases; unmatched junction nucleotides: 3. CDR3 DNA: TGTGCCAGCAGCTCCCCGGGGGGGGATACGCAGTATTTT. Its translation: CASSSPGGDTQYF.

This chain connects TRBV19 to TRBJ1-4, with a possible D match to TRBD1 (6 bases). CDR1 and CDR2 from the germline V gene are LNHDA and SQIVND (reference sequence). Trimming removed 5 bases from V and 7 bases from J, with 14 bases in between. This CDR3 region has 14 residues. CDR3 nucleotide sequence: TGTGCCAGTAGTTGGGTACAGGGACGTGAAAAACTGTTTTTT. This codes for CASSWVQGREKLFF.

The V and J genes are TRBV29-1 and TRBJ2-2, with 7 bases identical to TRBD1. The CDR3 length is 14 residues. Germline loops: CDR1 SQVTM, CDR2 ANQGSEA. Losses at the gene ends were 5 bases for V and 4 bases for J; bases not matched to a gene: 7. CDR3 sequence reads: CSVRGDRVTGELFF. The CDR3 region has the DNA TGCAGCGTTCGAGGGGACAGAGTCACCGGGGAGCTGTTTTTT.

This chain links TRBV28 with TRBJ1-4, with no clear D. Germline assignment: CDR1 MDHEN and CDR2 SYDVKM. Deletions cut 7 bases from V and 0 bases from J, with 9 bases between. The CDR3 length is 14 residues. The DNA of the CDR3 is TGTGCCAGCATAACAGCCGCAACTAATGAAAAACTGTTTTTT. Encoded protein: CASITAATNEKLFF.

This chain connects TRBV2 to TRBJ1-3; perhaps TRBD1 as D (6 bases). Trimming left V 6 bases short and J 0 bases short, with 9 bases between. CDR3 length: 14 amino acids. In germline, CDR1 is SNHLY, CDR2 FYNNEI. CDR3 amino acids: CASSTGHSGNTIYF. For the CDR3, the DNA is TGTGCCAGCAGCACAGGGCACTCTGGAAACACCATATATTTT.

This clone was picked up one time. The chain links TRBV7-2 to TRBJ2-3, with D perhaps TRBD2 (6 bases). This CDR3 is 14 amino acids long. Trimming cost V 6 bases and J 1 base, with 11 bases left between them. Germline V gene data show CDR1 as SGHTA and CDR2 as FQGNSA. CDR3 loop: CASRWGLGTDTQYF. CDR3 coding DNA: TGTGCCAGCAGGTGGGGACTTGGCACAGATACGCAGTATTTT.

The genes are TRBV7-9 and TRBJ1-3, with TRBD1 identical over 7 bases. CDR1 SEHNR and CDR2 FQNEAQ come from the germline V gene (reference sequence). The V segment lost 1 base and the J segment 2 bases; nucleotides outside the gene matches: 2. The CDR3 runs 15 residues. The CDR3 DNA sequence: TGTGCCAGCAGCTTAGAAGACAGGGCTGGAAACACCATATATTTT. Its translation: CASSLEDRAGNTIYF. Drawing the rest from reference TRBV7-9 and TRBJ1-3, the complete variable domain is DTGVSQNPRHKITKRGQNVTFRCDPISEHNRLYWYRQTLGQGPEFLTYFQNEAQLEKSRLLSDRFSAERPKGSFSTLEIQRTEQGDSAMYLCASSLEDRAGNTIYFGEGSWLTVV.

V gene TRBV28 combines with J gene TRBJ1-4; D possibly corresponds to TRBD1 (5 bases). The CDR3 length is 19 residues. Germline loops: CDR1 MDHEN, CDR2 SYDVKM. Deletions cut 6 bases from V and 7 bases from J, with 30 bases between. The chain's CDR3 is CASRRIPRRTQERGEKLFF. CDR3 sequence (DNA): TGTGCCAGCAGGAGAATACCCCGACGGACGCAGGAAAGGGGTGAAAAACTGTTTTTT. Based on the CDR3 plus reference TRBV28 and TRBJ1-4, the full variable domain is DVKVTQSSRYLVKRTGEKVFLECVQDMDHENMFWYRQDPGLGLRLIYFSYDVKMKEKGDIPEGYSVSREKKERFSLILESASTNQTSMYLCASRRIPRRTQERGEKLFFGSGTQLSVL.

The chain's CDR3 is CASSRSNSPLHF. CDR3 in DNA: TGTGCCAGCAGCCGGAGCAATTCACCCCTCCACTTT. V is TRBV6-2 or TRBV6-3 and J is TRBJ1-6; D gene ambiguous. The germline V gene encodes CDR1 MNHEY and CDR2 SVGEGT. The CDR3 sequence is 12 residues long. V shed 6 bases and J shed 7 bases, with 7 bases lying between them.

The chain has TRBV5-1 and TRBJ2-2, with 7 bases matching TRBD1. The germline gives CDR1 SGHRS, CDR2 YFSETQ. The J segment lost 4 bases and the V segment lost 4 bases, leaving 7 bases of the junction unmatched. CDR3 length: 15 residues. CDR3 bases: TGCGCCAGCAGCCCATCCGGACAGGCCACCGGGGAGCTGTTTTTT. Its protein is CASSPSGQATGELFF.